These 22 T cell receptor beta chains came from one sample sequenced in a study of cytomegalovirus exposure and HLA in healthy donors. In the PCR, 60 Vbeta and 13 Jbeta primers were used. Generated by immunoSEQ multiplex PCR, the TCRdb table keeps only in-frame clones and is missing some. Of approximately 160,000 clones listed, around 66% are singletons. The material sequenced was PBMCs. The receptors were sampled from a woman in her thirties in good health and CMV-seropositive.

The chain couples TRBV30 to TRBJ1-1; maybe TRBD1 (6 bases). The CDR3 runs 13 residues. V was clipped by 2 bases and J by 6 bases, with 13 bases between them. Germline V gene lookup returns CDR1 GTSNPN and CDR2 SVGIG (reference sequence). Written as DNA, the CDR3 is TGTGCCTGGAGTACCGACAGGTGGGCTGAAGCTTTCTTT. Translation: CAWSTDRWAEAFF.

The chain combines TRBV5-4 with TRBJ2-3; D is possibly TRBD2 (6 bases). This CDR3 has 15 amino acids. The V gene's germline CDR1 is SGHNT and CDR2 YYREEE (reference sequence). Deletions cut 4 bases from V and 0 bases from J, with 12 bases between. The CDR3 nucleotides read TGTGCCAGCAGCCGTAGCGGAGTCAGCACAGATACGCAGTATTTT. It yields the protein CASSRSGVSTDTQYF.

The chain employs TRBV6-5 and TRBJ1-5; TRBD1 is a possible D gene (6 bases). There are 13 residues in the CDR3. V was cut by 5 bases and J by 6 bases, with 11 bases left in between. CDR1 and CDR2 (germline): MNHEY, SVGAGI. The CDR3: CASSAKTGQPQHF. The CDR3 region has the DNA TGTGCCAGCAGTGCCAAGACAGGTCAGCCCCAGCATTTT.

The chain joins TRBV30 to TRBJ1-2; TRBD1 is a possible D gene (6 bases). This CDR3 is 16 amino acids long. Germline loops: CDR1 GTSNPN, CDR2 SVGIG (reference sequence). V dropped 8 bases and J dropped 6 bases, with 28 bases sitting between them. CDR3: CARLLGEVGDINGYTF. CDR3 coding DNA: TGTGCCCGACTCCTCGGGGAAGTCGGGGACATTAATGGCTACACCTTC.

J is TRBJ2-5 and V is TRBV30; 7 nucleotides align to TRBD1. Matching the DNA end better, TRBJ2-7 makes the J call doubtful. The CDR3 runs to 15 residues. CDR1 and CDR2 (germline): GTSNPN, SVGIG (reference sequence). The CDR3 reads CAWSEGARPAYEQYF. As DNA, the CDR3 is TGTGCCTGGAGTGAGGGGGCGCGTCCAGCCTACGAGCAGTACTTC.

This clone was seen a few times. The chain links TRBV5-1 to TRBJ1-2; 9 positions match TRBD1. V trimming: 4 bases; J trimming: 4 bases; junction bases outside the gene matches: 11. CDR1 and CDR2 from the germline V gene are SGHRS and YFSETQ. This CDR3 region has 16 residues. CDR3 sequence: CASSGAITGGSYGYTF. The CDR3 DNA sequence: TGCGCCAGCAGCGGCGCTATAACAGGGGGCTCCTATGGCTACACCTTC. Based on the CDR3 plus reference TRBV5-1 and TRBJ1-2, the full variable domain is KAGVTQTPRYLIKTRGQQVTLSCSPISGHRSVSWYQQTPGQGLQFLFEYFSETQRNKGNFPGRFSGRQFSNSRSEMNVSTLELGDSALYLCASSGAITGGSYGYTFGSGTRLTVV.

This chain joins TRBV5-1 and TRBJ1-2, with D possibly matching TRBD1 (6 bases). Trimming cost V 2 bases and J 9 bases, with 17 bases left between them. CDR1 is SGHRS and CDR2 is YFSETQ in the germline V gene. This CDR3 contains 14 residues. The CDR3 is CASSFSSGVGRYTF. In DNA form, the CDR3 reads TGCGCCAGCAGCTTTTCATCAGGGGTGGGTCGCTACACCTTC.

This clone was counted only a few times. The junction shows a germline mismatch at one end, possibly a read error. The CDR3 region has the DNA TGTGCCAGCACCTTACTAGACTCCTACGAGCAGTACTTC. Amino acid sequence: CASTLLDSYEQYF. The chain couples TRBV7-2 to TRBJ2-7, with a weak D call TRBD2 (5 bases). The V gene's germline CDR1 is SGHTA and CDR2 FQGNSA. CDR3 length equals 13 residues.

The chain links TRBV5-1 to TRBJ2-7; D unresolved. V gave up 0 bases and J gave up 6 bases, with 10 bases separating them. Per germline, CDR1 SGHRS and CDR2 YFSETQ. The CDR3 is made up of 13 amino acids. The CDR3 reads CASSLDPVGEQYF. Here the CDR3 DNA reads TGCGCCAGCAGCTTGGACCCGGTTGGCGAGCAGTACTTC.

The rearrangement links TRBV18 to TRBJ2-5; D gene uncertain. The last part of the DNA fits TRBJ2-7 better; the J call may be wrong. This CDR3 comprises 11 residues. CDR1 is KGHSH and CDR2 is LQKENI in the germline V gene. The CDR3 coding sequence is TGTGCCAGCTCACCTCTCTACGAGCAGTACTTC. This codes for CASSPLYEQYF.

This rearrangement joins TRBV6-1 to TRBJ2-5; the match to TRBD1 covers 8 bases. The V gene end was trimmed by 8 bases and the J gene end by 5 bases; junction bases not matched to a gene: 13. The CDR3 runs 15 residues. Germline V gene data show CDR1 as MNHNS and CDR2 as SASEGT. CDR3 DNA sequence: TGTGCCAGCGGAAGTTATGGGACAGGCAGCGAGACCCAGTACTTC. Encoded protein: CASGSYGTGSETQYF.

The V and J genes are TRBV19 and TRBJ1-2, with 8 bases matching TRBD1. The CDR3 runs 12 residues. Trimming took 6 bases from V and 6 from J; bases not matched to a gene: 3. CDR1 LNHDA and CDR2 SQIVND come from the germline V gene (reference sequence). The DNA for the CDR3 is TGTGCCAGTAGCGCAGGGGGCGATGGCTACACCTTC. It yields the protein CASSAGGDGYTF.

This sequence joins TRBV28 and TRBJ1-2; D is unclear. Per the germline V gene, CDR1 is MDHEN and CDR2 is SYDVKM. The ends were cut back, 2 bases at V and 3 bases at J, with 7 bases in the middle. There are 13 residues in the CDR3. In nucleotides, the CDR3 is TGTGCCAGCAGTTTAACACGGGACTATGGCTACACCTTC. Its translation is CASSLTRDYGYTF.

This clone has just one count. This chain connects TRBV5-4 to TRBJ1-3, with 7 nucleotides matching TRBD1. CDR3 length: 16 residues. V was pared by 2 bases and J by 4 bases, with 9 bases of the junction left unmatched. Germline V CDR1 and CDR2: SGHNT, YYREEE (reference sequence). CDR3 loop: CASSLGLQGSGNTIYF. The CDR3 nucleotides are TGTGCCAGCAGCTTAGGGCTACAGGGGTCAGGAAACACCATATATTTT. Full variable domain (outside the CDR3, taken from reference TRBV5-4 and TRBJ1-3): ETGVTQSPTHLIKTRGQQVTLRCSSQSGHNTVSWYQQALGQGPQFIFQYYREEENGRGNFPPRFSGLQFPNYSSELNVNALELDDSALYLCASSLGLQGSGNTIYFGEGSWLTVV.

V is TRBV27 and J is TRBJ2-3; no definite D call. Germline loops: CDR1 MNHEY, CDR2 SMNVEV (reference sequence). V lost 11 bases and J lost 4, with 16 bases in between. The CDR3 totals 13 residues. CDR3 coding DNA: TGTGCCTCTGCTCCGTTAGCCTCAGATACGCAGTATTTT. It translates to CASAPLASDTQYF.

CDR3 amino acids: CASREGGTRWANVLTF. The CDR3 nucleotides are TGTGCCAGCAGAGAGGGGGGGACGCGCTGGGCCAACGTCCTGACTTTC. The genes are TRBV5-4 and TRBJ2-6; perhaps TRBD2 as D (7 bases). CDR1 and CDR2 from the germline V gene are SGHNT and YYREEE (reference sequence). Deletions cut 5 bases from V and 5 bases from J, with 17 bases between. This CDR3 contains 16 residues.

This CDR3 is CASGTSRATGELFF. For the CDR3, the DNA is TGTGCCAGCGGGACTTCAAGGGCCACCGGGGAGCTGTTTTTT. This chain links TRBV27 with TRBJ2-2, with D possibly TRBD2 on 6 matching bases. This CDR3 region has 14 residues. Trimming pared 8 bases from V and 4 bases from J, leaving 14 bases between. Germline CDR1 is MNHEY and CDR2 is SMNVEV (reference sequence).

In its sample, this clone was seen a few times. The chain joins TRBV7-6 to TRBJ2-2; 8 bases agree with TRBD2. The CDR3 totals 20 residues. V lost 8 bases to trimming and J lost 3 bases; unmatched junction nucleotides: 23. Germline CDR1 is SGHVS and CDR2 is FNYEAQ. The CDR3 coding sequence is TGTGCCAGCTGTAATCCCGACGCAGTCATAACTAGCGGTTACACCGGGGAGCTGTTTTTT. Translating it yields CASCNPDAVITSGYTGELFF.

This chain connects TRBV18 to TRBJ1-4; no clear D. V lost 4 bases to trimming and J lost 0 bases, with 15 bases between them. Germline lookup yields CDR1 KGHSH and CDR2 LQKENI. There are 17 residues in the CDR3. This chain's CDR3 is CASSRSPVGTTNEKLFF. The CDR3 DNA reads TGTGCCAGCTCACGCTCTCCGGTCGGTACAACTAATGAAAAACTGTTTTTT. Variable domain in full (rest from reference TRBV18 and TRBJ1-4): NAGVMQNPRHLVRRRGQEARLRCSPMKGHSHVYWYRQLPEEGLKFMVYLQKENIIDESGMPKERFSAEFPKEGPSILRIQQVVRGDSAAYFCASSRSPVGTTNEKLFFGSGTQLSVL.

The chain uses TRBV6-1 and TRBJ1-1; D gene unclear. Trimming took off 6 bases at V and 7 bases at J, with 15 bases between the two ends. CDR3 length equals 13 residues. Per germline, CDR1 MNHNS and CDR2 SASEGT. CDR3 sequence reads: CASSVRQDLEAFF. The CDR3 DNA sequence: TGTGCCAGCAGCGTCAGACAAGACCTTGAAGCTTTCTTT.

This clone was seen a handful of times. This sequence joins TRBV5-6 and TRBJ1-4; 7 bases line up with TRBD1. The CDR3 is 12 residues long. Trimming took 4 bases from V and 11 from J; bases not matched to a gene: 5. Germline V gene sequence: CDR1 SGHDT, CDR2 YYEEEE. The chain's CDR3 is CASSTPQGKLFF. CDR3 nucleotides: TGTGCCAGCAGCACACCACAGGGGAAACTGTTTTTT. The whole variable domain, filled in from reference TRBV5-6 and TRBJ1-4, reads DAGVTQSPTHLIKTRGQQVTLRCSPKSGHDTVSWYQQALGQGPQFIFQYYEEEERQRGNFPDRFSGHQFPNYSSELNVNALLLGDSALYLCASSTPQGKLFFGSGTQLSVL.

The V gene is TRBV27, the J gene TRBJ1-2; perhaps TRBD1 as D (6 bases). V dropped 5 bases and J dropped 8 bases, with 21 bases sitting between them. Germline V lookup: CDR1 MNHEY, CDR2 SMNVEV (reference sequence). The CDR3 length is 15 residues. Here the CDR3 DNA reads TGTGCCAGCAGTCCCCTCACAGGGACCCCTGAGGGCTACACCTTC. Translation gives CASSPLTGTPEGYTF.